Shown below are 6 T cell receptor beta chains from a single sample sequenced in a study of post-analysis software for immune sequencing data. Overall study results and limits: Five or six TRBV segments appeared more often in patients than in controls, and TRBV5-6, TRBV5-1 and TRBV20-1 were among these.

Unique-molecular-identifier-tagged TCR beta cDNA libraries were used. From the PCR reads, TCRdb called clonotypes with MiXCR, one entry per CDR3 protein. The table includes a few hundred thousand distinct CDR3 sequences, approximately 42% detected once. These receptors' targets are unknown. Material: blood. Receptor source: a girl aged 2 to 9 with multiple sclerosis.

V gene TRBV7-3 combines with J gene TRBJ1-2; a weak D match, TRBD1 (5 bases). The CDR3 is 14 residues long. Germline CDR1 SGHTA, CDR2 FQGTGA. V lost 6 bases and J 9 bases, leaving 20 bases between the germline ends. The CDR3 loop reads CASRPNIRDGSYTF. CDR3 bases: TGTGCCAGCAGACCTAATATCAGGGACGGTAGCTACACCTTC.

The CDR3 here is CASSETQSSYEQYF. CDR3 DNA: TGTGCCAGCAGCGAAACACAGAGCTCCTACGAGCAGTACTTC. This chain uses TRBV7-9 with TRBJ2-7; D gene uncertain. With 5 bases removed from V and 0 bases from J, the gap between germline ends came to 11 bases. The CDR3 length is 14 residues. CDR1 SEHNR and CDR2 FQNEAQ come from the germline V gene (reference sequence).

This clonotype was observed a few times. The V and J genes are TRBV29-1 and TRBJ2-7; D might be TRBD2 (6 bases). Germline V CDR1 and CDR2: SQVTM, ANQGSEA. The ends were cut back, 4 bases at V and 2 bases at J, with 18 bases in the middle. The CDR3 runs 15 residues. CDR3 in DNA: TGCAGCGTTGCAGGCCGGAGGGAGAATGCCTACGAGCAGTACTTC. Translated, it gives CSVAGRRENAYEQYF.

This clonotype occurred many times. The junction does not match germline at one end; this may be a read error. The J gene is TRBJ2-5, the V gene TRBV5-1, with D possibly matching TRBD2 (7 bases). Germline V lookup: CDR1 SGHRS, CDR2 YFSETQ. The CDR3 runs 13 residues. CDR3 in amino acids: CASSLRGGETQYF. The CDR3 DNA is TGTGCCAGCAGTTTGAGGGGGGGAGAGACCCAGTACTTC.

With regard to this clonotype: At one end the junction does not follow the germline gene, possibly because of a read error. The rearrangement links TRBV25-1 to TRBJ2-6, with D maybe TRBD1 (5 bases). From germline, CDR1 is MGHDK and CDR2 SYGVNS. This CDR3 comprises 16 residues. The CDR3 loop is CASSESKHSGANVRTF. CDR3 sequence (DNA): TGTGCCAGCAGTGAATCTAAGCACTCTGGGGCCAACGTCCGGACTTTC. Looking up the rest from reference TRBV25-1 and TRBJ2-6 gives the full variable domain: EADIYQTPRYLVIGTGKKITLECSQTMGHDKMYWYQQDPGMELHLIHYSYGVNSTEKGDLSSESTVSRIRTEHFPLTLESARPSHTSQYLCASSESKHSGANVRTFGAGSRLTVL.

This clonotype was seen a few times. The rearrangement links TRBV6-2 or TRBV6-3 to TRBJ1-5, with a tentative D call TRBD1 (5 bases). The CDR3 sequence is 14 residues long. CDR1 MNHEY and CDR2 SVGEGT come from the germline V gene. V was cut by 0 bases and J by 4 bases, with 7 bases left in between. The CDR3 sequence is CASSYSGENQPQHF. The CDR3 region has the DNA TGTGCCAGCAGTTACTCGGGGGAGAATCAGCCCCAGCATTTT.